One and the same sample provided the 28 T cell receptor beta chains below, sequenced in a study of CD8 T cells in Susac syndrome. Reverse transcription used about 0.45 to 1 ug RNA and random hexamers. TCRdb analysed the immunoSEQ multiplex PCR reads with MiXCR anew, one entry per CDR3 protein. Here the sample spans 150,000 to 200,000 distinct CDR3 sequences, roughly 92% being singletons. The sequencing sample was made of CD4+ T cells from PBMCs. The receptor set was obtained from a human donor with multiple sclerosis.

This clonotype showed up just once. This chain uses TRBV6-1 with TRBJ2-1; TRBD2 matches at 11 bases. V gave up 6 bases and J gave up 7 bases; unmatched junction bases: 11. The CDR3 extends over 16 amino acids. In germline, CDR1 is MNHNS, CDR2 SASEGT. This CDR3 reads CASSPPASGRMNEQFF. As DNA, the CDR3 is TGTGCCAGCAGCCCCCCGGCTAGCGGGAGGATGAATGAGCAGTTCTTC.

This sequence joins TRBV3-1 and TRBJ1-4; the match to TRBD1 covers 8 bases. From germline, CDR1 is LGHDT and CDR2 YNNKEL (reference sequence). The CDR3 covers 15 residues. After removal of 4 bases from V and 7 bases from J, the junction contained 8 bases not matched to a gene. The DNA for the CDR3 is TGTGCCAGCAGCCGTCGGACAGGGAGGGGTGAAAAACTGTTTTTT. Its translation: CASSRRTGRGEKLFF.

This clonotype was found once. V gene TRBV3-1 combines with J gene TRBJ2-7; 11 nucleotides line up with TRBD1. This CDR3 comprises 15 residues. J was trimmed by 5 bases and V by 3 bases; bases with no gene match: 6. Germline CDR1 is LGHDT and CDR2 is YNNKEL (reference sequence). In DNA, the CDR3 is TGTGCCAGCAGCCACCCGGGACAGGGGGTCAACGAGCAGTACTTC. This encodes CASSHPGQGVNEQYF.

V is TRBV12-3 or TRBV12-4 and J is TRBJ1-5, with a possible D match to TRBD1 (6 bases). The germline V and J ends were trimmed by 5 bases and 11 bases, with 10 bases remaining between them. The CDR3 is 11 residues long. CDR3 nucleotides: TGTGCCAGCAGTACCCAGGGGTCCCAGCATTTT. It encodes CASSTQGSQHF.

The V gene is TRBV20-1, the J gene TRBJ1-5, with a weak D call TRBD1 (6 bases). Between the trimmed V and J ends, which lost 6 bases and 4 bases, there was a span of 13 bases. There are 13 residues in the CDR3. The germline gives CDR1 DFQATT, CDR2 SNEGSKA (reference sequence). CDR3 protein: CSARGPRNQPQHF. The CDR3 region has the DNA TGCAGTGCCAGGGGTCCAAGGAATCAGCCCCAGCATTTT.

The chain uses TRBV5-1 and TRBJ2-5; 7 bases agree with TRBD1. The CDR3 spans 13 residues. V lost 5 bases and J lost 3; bases outside the gene matches: 4. The germline gives CDR1 SGHRS, CDR2 YFSETQ. This CDR3 is CASRRGLEETQYF. The CDR3 DNA reads as TGCGCCAGCAGAAGGGGGCTGGAAGAGACCCAGTACTTC.

The chain links TRBV18 to TRBJ2-7; D remains unclear. The germline gives CDR1 KGHSH, CDR2 LQKENI. The CDR3 contains 13 residues. The V and J ends lost 1 base and 3 bases respectively, with 7 bases between them. The CDR3 bases are TGTGCCAGCTCACCACGCGGTGACTACGAGCAGTACTTC. This translates into CASSPRGDYEQYF.

The chain carries TRBV9 and TRBJ2-6; D call uncertain. There are 16 residues in the CDR3. CDR1 is SGDLS and CDR2 is YYNGEE in the germline V gene. Trimming removed 0 bases from V and 2 bases from J, with 9 bases in between. CDR3 protein: CASSVGDLTGANVLTF. The CDR3 DNA follows: TGTGCCAGCAGCGTAGGAGACCTGACTGGGGCCAACGTCCTGACTTTC.

The V gene is TRBV7-2, the J gene TRBJ2-5; 8 bases line up with TRBD1. The CDR3 sequence is 14 residues long. Germline CDR1 is SGHTA and CDR2 is FQGNSA. Germline trimming cut 5 bases from V and 4 bases from J; bases unmatched to any gene: 6. Here the CDR3 reads CASSRQGARETQYF. The CDR3 DNA sequence: TGTGCCAGCAGCAGGCAGGGGGCGCGAGAGACCCAGTACTTC.

The genes are TRBV11-2 and TRBJ2-5; the D gene is possibly TRBD2 (6 bases). The CDR3 runs 15 residues. The germline V gene has CDR1 SGHAT and CDR2 FQNNGV. V lost 1 base and J 6 bases, leaving 15 bases between the germline ends. CDR3 nucleotide sequence: TGTGCCAGCAGCTTAGTATCACTAGCTGGGCAGACCCAGTACTTC. Protein: CASSLVSLAGQTQYF.

This clonotype appeared once. This sequence joins TRBV20-1 and TRBJ2-1, with a tentative D call TRBD1 (6 bases). The length of the CDR3 is 15 residues. Trimming removed 0 bases from V and 7 bases from J, with 16 bases in between. CDR1 DFQATT and CDR2 SNEGSKA come from the germline V gene (reference sequence). The CDR3 is CSARDRRAQGNEQFF. In DNA, the CDR3 is TGCAGTGCTAGAGATCGGCGGGCCCAGGGGAATGAGCAGTTCTTC.

This clonotype was detected once. The CDR3, as DNA: TGCAGCGTGGCCCAGGGCGGGGGGACAGATACGCAGTATTTT. Translating gives CSVAQGGGTDTQYF. The chain uses TRBV29-1 and TRBJ2-3; TRBD2 matches 8 bases. In germline, CDR1 is SQVTM, CDR2 ANQGSEA. V lost 6 bases, J lost 3 bases, and 8 bases stayed unmatched. This CDR3 has 14 amino acids.

This chain links TRBV11-2 with TRBJ2-5, with D hard to call. There are 13 residues in the CDR3. Between the trimmed V and J ends, which lost 7 bases and 4 bases, there was a span of 13 bases. Germline CDR1 SGHAT, CDR2 FQNNGV. Here the CDR3 reads CASTSAFGETQYF. CDR3 sequence (DNA): TGTGCCAGCACCTCCGCCTTTGGAGAGACCCAGTACTTC.

The chain recombines TRBV28 with TRBJ1-1, with TRBD1 matching over 7 bases. CDR3 length: 14 amino acids. Per germline, CDR1 MDHEN and CDR2 SYDVKM. Unmatched junction bases numbered 9, after V lost 5 bases and J lost 6 bases. CDR3 protein: CASSTQGGVAEAFF. CDR3 in DNA: TGTGCCAGCAGTACGCAGGGGGGGGTCGCTGAAGCTTTCTTT.

This clonotype was seen just once. This rearrangement joins TRBV10-1 to TRBJ2-2; possible D gene TRBD2, 7 bases. Trimming took 8 bases from V and 4 from J, leaving 20 bases between them. Germline V gene lookup returns CDR1 WNHNN and CDR2 SYGVQD (reference sequence). This CDR3 spans 16 amino acids. This CDR3 reads CASSTWEGESTGELFF. CDR3 nucleotide sequence: TGCGCCAGCTCAACCTGGGAGGGGGAGAGCACCGGGGAGCTGTTTTTT.

The rearrangement links TRBV3-1 to TRBJ2-1; D is unclear. Deletions cut 3 bases from V and 5 bases from J, with 8 bases between. The CDR3 is made up of 13 amino acids. Germline loops: CDR1 LGHDT, CDR2 YNNKEL (reference sequence). CDR3 sequence: CASSHRANNEQFF. In DNA, the CDR3 is TGTGCCAGCAGCCACCGGGCTAACAATGAGCAGTTCTTC.

The genes are TRBV20-1 and TRBJ2-3; unclear D gene. V lost 2 bases and J 0 bases, leaving 9 bases between the germline ends. CDR1 and CDR2 (germline): DFQATT, SNEGSKA (reference sequence). The length of the CDR3 is 14 residues. The CDR3 DNA reads TGCAGTGCTAGACCTCCCCCTAGCACAGATACGCAGTATTTT. Residues: CSARPPPSTDTQYF.

The chain is built from TRBV7-3 and TRBJ1-6; the D is unclear. Trimming cost V 2 bases and J 5 bases, with 4 bases left between them. Germline V gene sequence: CDR1 SGHTA, CDR2 FQGTGA. This CDR3 contains 13 residues. The CDR3 sequence is CASSLGDNSPLHF. CDR3 DNA: TGTGCCAGCAGCTTAGGGGATAATTCACCCCTCCACTTT. The variable domain in full, completed from reference TRBV7-3 and TRBJ1-6, reads GAGVSQTPSNKVTEKGKYVELRCDPISGHTALYWYRQSLGQGPEFLIYFQGTGAADDSGLPNDRFFAVRPEGSVSTLKIQRTERGDSAVYLCASSLGDNSPLHFGNGTRLTVT.

The J gene is TRBJ2-7, the V gene TRBV9, with D perhaps given as TRBD1 or TRBD2 (6 bases each). The CDR3 sequence is 14 residues long. Looked up from germline, CDR1 is SGDLS and CDR2 is YYNGEE. The V end lost 4 bases, the J end lost 6 bases, and 17 bases lay between the germline ends. The CDR3 protein is CASSKGHASVEQYF. CDR3 coding DNA: TGTGCCAGCAGCAAGGGACATGCTAGCGTCGAGCAGTACTTC.

The V call is TRBV19, the J call TRBJ2-2; tentatively, D is TRBD1 or TRBD2 (5 bases each). The germline V gene has CDR1 LNHDA and CDR2 SQIVND (reference sequence). The CDR3 runs to 15 residues. V gave up 7 bases and J gave up 2 bases, with 14 bases separating them. This CDR3 reads CASKSTGGNTGELFF. CDR3 sequence (DNA): TGTGCCAGTAAGAGTACAGGAGGAAACACCGGGGAGCTGTTTTTT.

CDR3 loop: CATGEGGNLRETQYF. The DNA for the CDR3 is TGTGCCACCGGCGAAGGGGGAAACCTGCGGGAGACCCAGTACTTC. This chain uses TRBV24-1 with TRBJ2-5; possibly TRBD1 for D (6 bases). Trimming removed 9 bases from V and 5 bases from J, with 21 bases in between. CDR1 KGHDR and CDR2 SFDVKD come from the germline V gene. CDR3 length equals 15 residues.

The rearrangement links TRBV5-1 to TRBJ1-5; a weak D match, TRBD1 (5 bases). The V end lost 5 bases, the J end lost 4 bases, and 13 bases lay between the germline ends. CDR1 SGHRS and CDR2 YFSETQ come from the germline V gene. The CDR3 contains 14 residues. The DNA for the CDR3 is TGCGCCAGCAGTGCCGGGACGGGGAATCAGCCCCAGCATTTT. Translation: CASSAGTGNQPQHF.

This rearrangement joins TRBV10-3 to TRBJ2-5; either TRBD1 or TRBD2 may supply D (5 bases each). The germline gives CDR1 ENHRY, CDR2 SYGVKD. The CDR3 covers 14 residues. The V end was cut by 6 bases, the J end by 2 bases, with 13 bases between. The CDR3 nucleotides read TGTGCCATCAGGCCGGGACCAGAGCAAGAGACCCAGTACTTC. This codes for CAIRPGPEQETQYF.

The chain has TRBV27 and TRBJ2-7; the match to TRBD2 covers 8 bases. Per germline, CDR1 MNHEY and CDR2 SMNVEV (reference sequence). The CDR3 extends over 15 amino acids. The V gene end was trimmed by 3 bases and the J gene end by 4 bases; junction bases not matched to a gene: 8. CDR3 amino acids: CASSFEPRGGYEQYF. CDR3 bases: TGTGCCAGCAGTTTCGAGCCCCGGGGGGGGTACGAGCAGTACTTC.

The chain is built from TRBV23-1 and TRBJ1-2; D call uncertain. TRBV23-1 is an ORF; its function is uncertain. The germline V and J ends were trimmed by 6 bases and 4 bases, with 15 bases remaining between them. The CDR3 sequence is 14 residues long. The CDR3 is CASSTPQVRYGYTF. As DNA, the CDR3 is TGCGCCAGCAGCACCCCCCAGGTACGCTATGGCTACACCTTC.

The chain uses TRBV4-1 and TRBJ2-7; 11 bases align to TRBD2. CDR1 and CDR2 from the germline V gene are MGHRA and YSYEKL. The V gene end was trimmed by 1 base and the J gene end by 2 bases; junction bases not matched to a gene: 7. The CDR3 consists of 17 residues. The CDR3 loop reads CASSQGALAGGTYEQYF. The CDR3 nucleotides read TGCGCCAGCAGCCAAGGCGCTCTAGCGGGGGGCACCTACGAGCAGTACTTC.

This clonotype was recorded only once. The chain combines TRBV2 with TRBJ1-1; maybe TRBD1 (5 bases). The CDR3 is 16 residues long. CDR1 and CDR2 (germline): SNHLY, FYNNEI. Trimming took 8 bases from V and 0 from J, leaving 19 bases between them. The CDR3, as DNA: TGTGCCAGCTCTCCCAACCAATTAGGGGTGAACACTGAAGCTTTCTTT. This gives the protein CASSPNQLGVNTEAFF.

V is TRBV28 and J is TRBJ1-2; D unclear. The CDR3 contains 12 residues. The V and J ends lost 5 bases and 4 bases respectively, with 8 bases between them. Germline V CDR1 and CDR2: MDHEN, SYDVKM. DNA of the CDR3: TGTGCCAGCAGTGGAAACAGCTATGGCTACACCTTC. Protein sequence: CASSGNSYGYTF.